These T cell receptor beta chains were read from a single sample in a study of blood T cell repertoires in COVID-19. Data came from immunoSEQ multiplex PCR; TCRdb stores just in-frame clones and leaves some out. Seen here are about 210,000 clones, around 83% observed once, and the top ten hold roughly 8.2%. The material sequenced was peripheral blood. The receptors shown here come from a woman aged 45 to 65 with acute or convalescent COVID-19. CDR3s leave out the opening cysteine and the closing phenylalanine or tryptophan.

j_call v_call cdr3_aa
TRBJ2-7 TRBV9 ASSVGSRTGAAEQY
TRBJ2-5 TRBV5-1 ASSSIAGARKGAGETQY
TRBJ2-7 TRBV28 ASSLVAGGFEQY
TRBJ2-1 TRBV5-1 ASSSTGLAGVNEQF
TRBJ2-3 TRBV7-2 ASSFDGTSLTSTDTQY
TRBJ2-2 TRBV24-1 ATTHANTGELF
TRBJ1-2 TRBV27 ASSWGQGRGYT
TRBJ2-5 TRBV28 ASSFSRGGQKTQY
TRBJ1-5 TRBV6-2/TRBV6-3 ASSYGRVEGNQPQH
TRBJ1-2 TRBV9 ASSVQGTPYGYT
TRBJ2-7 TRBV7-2 ASSLGGPISYEQY
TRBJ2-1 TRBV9 ASTETGGMNEQF
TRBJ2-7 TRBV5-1 ASSSPGQIYEQY
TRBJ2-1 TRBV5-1 ASSFDTTGGGDEQF
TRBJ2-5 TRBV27 ASSLSYFETQY
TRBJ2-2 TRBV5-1 ASSLDRGPTGELF
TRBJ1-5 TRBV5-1 ASSPGLEGGPQH
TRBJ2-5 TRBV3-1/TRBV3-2 ASSRTGGFGETQY
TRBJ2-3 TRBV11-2 ASSLGVSGVMDTQY
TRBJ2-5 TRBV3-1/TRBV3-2 ASSPWTAGGPEETQY
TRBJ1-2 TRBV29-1 SVVPLSGYT
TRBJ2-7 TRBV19 ASSLLAGGGEQY
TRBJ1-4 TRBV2 ASSGAAEKLF
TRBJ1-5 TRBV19 ASRRVPGSNQPQH
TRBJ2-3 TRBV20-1 SASPTLAQY
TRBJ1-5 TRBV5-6 ASSQQGSNQPQH
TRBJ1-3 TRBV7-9 ASSLEGTDSGNTIY
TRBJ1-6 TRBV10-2 ASSDLRGSPLH
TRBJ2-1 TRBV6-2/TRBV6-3 ASSYVGEAI
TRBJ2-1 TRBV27 ASSLAPGLAPSSYNEQF
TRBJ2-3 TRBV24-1 ATSAPLSGRVTDTQY
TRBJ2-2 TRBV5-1 ASKSSPGNTGELF
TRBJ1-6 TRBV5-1 ASSLLGGRGSPLH
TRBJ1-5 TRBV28 ASSIIQVNQPQH
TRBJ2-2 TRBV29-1 SVARSGLAGELF
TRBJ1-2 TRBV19 ASNPGDGYT
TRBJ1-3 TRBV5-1 ASSLQQVISGNTIY
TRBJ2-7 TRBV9 ASSAGLAGPYEQY
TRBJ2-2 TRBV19 ASSGTVVGGELF
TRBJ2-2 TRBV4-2 ASRSFTGGHTGELF
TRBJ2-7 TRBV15 ATSRGQVEAYEQY
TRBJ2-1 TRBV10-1 ASSEGTGGPYNEQF
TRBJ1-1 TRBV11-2 ASSRVWVDTEAF
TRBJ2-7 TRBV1 TSSLGGTSDYEQY
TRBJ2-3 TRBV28 ASSHDRGPTDTQY
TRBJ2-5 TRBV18 ASSPLGTGGAETQY
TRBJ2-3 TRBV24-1 ATSDPHGGTDTQY
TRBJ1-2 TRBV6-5 ASSYRGTYGYT
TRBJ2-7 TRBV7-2 ASSLAGVTYEQY
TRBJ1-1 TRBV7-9 ASSLALGNTEAF
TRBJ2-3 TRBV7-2 ASSRGTTPSTDTQY
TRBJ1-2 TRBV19 ASSIGQVSSRGYT
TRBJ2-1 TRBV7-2 ASSFGGTGAPNEQF
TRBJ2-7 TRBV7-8 ASSPLFSGPSYEQY
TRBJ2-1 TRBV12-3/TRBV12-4 ASSLIAGNEQF
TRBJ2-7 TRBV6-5 ASSSGYALSYEQY
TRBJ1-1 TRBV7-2 ASSQPDRRYEAF
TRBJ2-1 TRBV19 ASSIGTSGRGNEQF
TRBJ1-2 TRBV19 ASSIRTGTGRNYGYT